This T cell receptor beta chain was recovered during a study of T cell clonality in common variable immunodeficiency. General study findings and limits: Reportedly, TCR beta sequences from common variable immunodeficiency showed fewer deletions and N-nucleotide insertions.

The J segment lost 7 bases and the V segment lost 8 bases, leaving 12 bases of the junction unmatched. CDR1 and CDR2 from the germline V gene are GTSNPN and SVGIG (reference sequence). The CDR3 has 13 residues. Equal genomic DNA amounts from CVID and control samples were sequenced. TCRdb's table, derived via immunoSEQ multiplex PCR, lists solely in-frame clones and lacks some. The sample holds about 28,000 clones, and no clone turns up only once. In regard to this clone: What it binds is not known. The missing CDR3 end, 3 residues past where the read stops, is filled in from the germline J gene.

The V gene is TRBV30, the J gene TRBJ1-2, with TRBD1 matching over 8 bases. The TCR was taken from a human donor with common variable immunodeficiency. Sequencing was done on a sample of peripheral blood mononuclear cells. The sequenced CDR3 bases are TGTGCCGGACAGGGCCCCATTGAGGGTGGC. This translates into CAGQGPIEGG. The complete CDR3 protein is CAGQGPIEGGYTF.